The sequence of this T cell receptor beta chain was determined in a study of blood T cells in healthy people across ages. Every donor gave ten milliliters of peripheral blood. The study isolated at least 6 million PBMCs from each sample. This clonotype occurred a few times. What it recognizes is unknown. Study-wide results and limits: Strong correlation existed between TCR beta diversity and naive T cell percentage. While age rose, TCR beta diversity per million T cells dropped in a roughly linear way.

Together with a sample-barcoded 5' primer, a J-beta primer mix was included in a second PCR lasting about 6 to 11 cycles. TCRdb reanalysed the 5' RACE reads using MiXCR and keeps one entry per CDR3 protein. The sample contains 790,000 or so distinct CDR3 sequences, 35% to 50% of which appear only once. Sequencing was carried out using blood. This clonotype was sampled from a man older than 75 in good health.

The CDR3 bases are TGCAGTGCTAGGGGACCTGTTAGAACTTCACCCCTCCACTTT. Translating gives CSARGPVRTSPLHF. The chain recombines TRBV20-1 with TRBJ1-6; perhaps TRBD1 as D (5 bases). Trimming cost V 3 bases and J 9 bases, with 15 bases left between them. Germline V gene data show CDR1 as DFQATT and CDR2 as SNEGSKA (reference sequence). The CDR3 extends over 14 amino acids.